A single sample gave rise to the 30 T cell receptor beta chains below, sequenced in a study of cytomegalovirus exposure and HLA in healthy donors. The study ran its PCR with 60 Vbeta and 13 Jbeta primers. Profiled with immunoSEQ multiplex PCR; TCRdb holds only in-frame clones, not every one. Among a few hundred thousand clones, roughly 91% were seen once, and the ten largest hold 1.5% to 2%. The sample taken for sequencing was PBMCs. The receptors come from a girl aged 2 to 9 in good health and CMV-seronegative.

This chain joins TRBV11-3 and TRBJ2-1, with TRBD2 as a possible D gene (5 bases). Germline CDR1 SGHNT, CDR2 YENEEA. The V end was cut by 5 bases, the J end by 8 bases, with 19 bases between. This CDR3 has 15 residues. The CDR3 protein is CASSPQDGNVDEQFF. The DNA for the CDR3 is TGTGCCAGCAGCCCGCAAGACGGGAATGTCGATGAGCAGTTCTTC. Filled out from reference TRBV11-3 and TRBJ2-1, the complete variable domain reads EAGVVQSPRYKIIEKKQPVAFWCNPISGHNTLYWYLQNLGQGPELLIRYENEEAVDDSQLPKDRFSAERLKGVDSTLKIQPAELGDSAVYLCASSPQDGNVDEQFFGPGTRLTVL.

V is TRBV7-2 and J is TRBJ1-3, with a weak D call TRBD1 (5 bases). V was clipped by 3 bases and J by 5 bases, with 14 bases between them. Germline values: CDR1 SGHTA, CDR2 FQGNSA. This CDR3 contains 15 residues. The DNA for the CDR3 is TGTGCCAGCAGCTTGACGACAGTAGTAAGAAACACCATATATTTT. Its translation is CASSLTTVVRNTIYF.

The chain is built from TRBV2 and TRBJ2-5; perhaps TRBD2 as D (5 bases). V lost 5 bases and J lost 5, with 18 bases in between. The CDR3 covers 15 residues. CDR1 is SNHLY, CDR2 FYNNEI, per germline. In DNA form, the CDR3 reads TGTGCCAGCAGTACTAGGACGGTGAGGAGGGAGACCCAGTACTTC. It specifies CASSTRTVRRETQYF.

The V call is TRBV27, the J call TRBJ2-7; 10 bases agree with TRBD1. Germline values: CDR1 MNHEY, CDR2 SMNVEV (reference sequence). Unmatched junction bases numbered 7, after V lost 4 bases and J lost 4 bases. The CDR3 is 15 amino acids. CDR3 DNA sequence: TGTGCCAGCAGTTCTGCCGGGACAGGGGTTTACGAGCAGTACTTC. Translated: CASSSAGTGVYEQYF.

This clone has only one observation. The CDR3 loop reads CASSVEGTGTDTQYF. CDR3 nucleotides: TGTGCCAGCAGCGTAGAGGGGACAGGCACAGATACGCAGTATTTT. J is TRBJ2-3 and V is TRBV9, with 7 bases lining up with TRBD1. The CDR3 is 15 amino acids. Germline assignment: CDR1 SGDLS and CDR2 YYNGEE. V lost 0 bases to trimming and J lost 1 base; unmatched junction nucleotides: 2.

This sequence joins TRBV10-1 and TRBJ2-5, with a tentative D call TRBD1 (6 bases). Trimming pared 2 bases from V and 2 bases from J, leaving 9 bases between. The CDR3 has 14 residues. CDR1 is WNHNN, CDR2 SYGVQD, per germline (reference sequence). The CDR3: CASSENGQQETQYF. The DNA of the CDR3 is TGCGCCAGCAGTGAGAATGGACAGCAAGAGACCCAGTACTTC.

The CDR3 region has the DNA TGTGCCACCAGCAGAGATGGGGCCCTCTCCTATAATTCACCCCTCCACTTT. Residues: CATSRDGALSYNSPLHF. The rearrangement joins TRBV15 to TRBJ1-6; D may be TRBD1 (5 bases). Germline CDR1 is LNHNV and CDR2 is YYDKDF (reference sequence). Trimming took off 0 bases at V and 0 bases at J, with 9 bases between the two ends. CDR3 length: 17 residues.

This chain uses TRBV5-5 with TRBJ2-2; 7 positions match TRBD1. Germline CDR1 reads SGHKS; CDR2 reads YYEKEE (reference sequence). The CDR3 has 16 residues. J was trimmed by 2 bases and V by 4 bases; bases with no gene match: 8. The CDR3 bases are TGTGCCAGCAGCGCTCCGGGACAGAGTAACACCGGGGAGCTGTTTTTT. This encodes CASSAPGQSNTGELFF.

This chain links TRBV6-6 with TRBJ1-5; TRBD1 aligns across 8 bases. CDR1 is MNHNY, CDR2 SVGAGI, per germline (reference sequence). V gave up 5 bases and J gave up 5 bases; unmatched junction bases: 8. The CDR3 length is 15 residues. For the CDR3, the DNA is TGTGCCAGCAGTCGGCAGGGGGCCTGGTATCAGCCCCAGCATTTT. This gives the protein CASSRQGAWYQPQHF.

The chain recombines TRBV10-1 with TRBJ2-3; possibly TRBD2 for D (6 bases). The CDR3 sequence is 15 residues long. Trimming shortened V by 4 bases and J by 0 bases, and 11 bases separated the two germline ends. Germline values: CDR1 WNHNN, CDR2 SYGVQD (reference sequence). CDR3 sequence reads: CASSGDLPSTDTQYF. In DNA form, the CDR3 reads TGCGCCAGCAGTGGGGACTTGCCTAGCACAGATACGCAGTATTTT.

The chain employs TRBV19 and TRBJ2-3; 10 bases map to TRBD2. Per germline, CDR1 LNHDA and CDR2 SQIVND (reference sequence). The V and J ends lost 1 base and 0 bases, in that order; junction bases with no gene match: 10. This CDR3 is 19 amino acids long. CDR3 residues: CASSIGWLAGANSTDTQYF. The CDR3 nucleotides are TGTGCCAGTAGTATAGGATGGCTAGCGGGGGCCAACAGCACAGATACGCAGTATTTT.

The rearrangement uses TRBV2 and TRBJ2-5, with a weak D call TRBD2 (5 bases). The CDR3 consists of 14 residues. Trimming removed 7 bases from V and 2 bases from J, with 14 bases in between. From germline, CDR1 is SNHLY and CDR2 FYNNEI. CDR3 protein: CASTPSWTQETQYF. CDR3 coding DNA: TGTGCCAGCACCCCTAGCTGGACTCAAGAGACCCAGTACTTC.

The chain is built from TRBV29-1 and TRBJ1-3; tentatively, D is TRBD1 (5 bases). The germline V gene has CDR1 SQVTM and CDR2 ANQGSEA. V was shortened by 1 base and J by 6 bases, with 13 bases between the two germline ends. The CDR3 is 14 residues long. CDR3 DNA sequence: TGCAGCGTTGAAGTCCAGGGTCTAAAAAACACCATATATTTT. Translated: CSVEVQGLKNTIYF.

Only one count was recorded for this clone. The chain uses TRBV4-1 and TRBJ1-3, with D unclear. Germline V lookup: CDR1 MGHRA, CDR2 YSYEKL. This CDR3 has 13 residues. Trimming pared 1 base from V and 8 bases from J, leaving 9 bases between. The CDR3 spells CASSQVLGDTIYF. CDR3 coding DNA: TGCGCCAGCAGCCAAGTACTCGGGGACACCATATATTTT.

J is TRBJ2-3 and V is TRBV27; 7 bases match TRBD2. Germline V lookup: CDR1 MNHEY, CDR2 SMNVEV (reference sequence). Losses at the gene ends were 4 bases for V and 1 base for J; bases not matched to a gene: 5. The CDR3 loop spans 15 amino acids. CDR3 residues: CASSSERGRTDTQYF. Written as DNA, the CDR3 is TGTGCCAGCAGTTCCGAGCGGGGACGCACAGATACGCAGTATTTT.

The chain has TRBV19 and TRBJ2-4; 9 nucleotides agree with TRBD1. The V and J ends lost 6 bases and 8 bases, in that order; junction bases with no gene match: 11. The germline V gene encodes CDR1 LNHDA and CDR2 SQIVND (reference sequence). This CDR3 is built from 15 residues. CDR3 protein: CASRPNRGQFDIQYF. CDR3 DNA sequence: TGTGCCAGTAGGCCAAACAGGGGGCAGTTTGACATTCAGTACTTC. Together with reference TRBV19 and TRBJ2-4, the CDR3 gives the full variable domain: DGGITQSPKYLFRKEGQNVTLSCEQNLNHDAMYWYRQDPGQGLRLIYYSQIVNDFQKGDIAEGYSVSREKKESFPLTVTSAQKNPTAFYLCASRPNRGQFDIQYFGAGTRLSVL.

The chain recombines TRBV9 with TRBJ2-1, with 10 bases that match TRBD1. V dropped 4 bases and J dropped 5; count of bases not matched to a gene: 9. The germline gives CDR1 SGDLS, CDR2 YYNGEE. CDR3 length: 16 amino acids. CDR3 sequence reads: CASSPTGGRVHNEQFF. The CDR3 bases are TGTGCCAGCAGCCCGACAGGGGGCAGAGTTCACAATGAGCAGTTCTTC. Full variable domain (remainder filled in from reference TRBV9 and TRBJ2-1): DSGVTQTPKHLITATGQRVTLRCSPRSGDLSVYWYQQSLDQGLQFLIQYYNGEERAKGNILERFSAQQFPDLHSELNLSSLELGDSALYFCASSPTGGRVHNEQFFGPGTRLTVL.

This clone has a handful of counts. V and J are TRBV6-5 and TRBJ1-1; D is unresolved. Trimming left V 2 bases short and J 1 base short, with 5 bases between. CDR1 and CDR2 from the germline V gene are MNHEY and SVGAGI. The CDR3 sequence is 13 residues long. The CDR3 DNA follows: TGTGCCAGCAGTTACCGTCCGAACACTGAAGCTTTCTTT. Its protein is CASSYRPNTEAFF.

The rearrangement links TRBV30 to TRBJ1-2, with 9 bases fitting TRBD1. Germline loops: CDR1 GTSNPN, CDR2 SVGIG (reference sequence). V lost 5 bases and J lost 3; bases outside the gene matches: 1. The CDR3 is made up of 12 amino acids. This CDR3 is CAWGDRDYGYTF. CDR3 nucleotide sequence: TGTGCCTGGGGGGACAGGGACTATGGCTACACCTTC.

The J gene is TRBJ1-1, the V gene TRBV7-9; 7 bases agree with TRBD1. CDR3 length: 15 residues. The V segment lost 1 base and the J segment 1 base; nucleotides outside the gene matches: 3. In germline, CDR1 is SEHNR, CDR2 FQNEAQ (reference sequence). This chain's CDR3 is CASSLGDRANTEAFF. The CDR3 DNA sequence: TGTGCCAGCAGCTTAGGGGACAGAGCGAACACTGAAGCTTTCTTT.

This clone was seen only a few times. Here the CDR3 DNA reads TGTGCCAGTATCCAGGTTGGGGGCGCCTTGAACACTGAAGCTTTCTTT. Protein product: CASIQVGGALNTEAFF. The V call is TRBV19, the J call TRBJ1-1; a possible D gene is TRBD1 (6 bases). Germline lookup yields CDR1 LNHDA and CDR2 SQIVND (reference sequence). V lost 7 bases, J lost 0 bases, and 18 bases lay in between. The CDR3 extends over 16 amino acids.

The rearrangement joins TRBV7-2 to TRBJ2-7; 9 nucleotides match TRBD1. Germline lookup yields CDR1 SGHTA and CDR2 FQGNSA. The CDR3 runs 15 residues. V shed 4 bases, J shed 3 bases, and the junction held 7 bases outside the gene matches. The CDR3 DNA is TGTGCCAGCAGCTCCCCGGGACAGGGTAACTACGAGCAGTACTTC. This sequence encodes CASSSPGQGNYEQYF.

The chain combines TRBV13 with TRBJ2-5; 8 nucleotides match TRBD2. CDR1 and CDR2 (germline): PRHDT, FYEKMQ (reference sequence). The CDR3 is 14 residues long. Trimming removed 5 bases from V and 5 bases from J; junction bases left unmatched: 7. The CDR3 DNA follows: TGTGCCAGCAGCGCCGACGGGGGGGCGGAGACCCAGTACTTC. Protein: CASSADGGAETQYF.

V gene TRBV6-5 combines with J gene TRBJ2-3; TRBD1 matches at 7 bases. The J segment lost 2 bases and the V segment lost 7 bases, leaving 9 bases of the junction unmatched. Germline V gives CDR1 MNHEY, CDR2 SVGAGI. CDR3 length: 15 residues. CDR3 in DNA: TGTGCCAGCACCCGAGGGGGCGGGCCCACAGATACGCAGTATTTT. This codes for CASTRGGGPTDTQYF.

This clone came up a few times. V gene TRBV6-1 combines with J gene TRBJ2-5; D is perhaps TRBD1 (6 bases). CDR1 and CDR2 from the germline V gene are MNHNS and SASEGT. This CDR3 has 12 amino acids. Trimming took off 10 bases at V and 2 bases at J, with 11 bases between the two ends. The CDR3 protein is CATGVPQETQYF. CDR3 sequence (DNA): TGTGCCACAGGGGTACCTCAAGAGACCCAGTACTTC.

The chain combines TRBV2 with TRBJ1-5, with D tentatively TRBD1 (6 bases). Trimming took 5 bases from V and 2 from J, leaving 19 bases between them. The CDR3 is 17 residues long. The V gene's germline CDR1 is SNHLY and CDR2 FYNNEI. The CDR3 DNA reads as TGTGCCAGCAGTAGTACAGGGCCGGGTTTTGGCAATCAGCCCCAGCATTTT. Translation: CASSSTGPGFGNQPQHF.

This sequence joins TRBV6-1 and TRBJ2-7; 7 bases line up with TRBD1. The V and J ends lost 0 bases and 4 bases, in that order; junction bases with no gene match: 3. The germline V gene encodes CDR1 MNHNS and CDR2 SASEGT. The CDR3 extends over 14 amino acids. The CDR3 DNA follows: TGTGCCAGCAGTGAAGCTGGCAGGGGGTACGAGCAGTACTTC. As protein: CASSEAGRGYEQYF.

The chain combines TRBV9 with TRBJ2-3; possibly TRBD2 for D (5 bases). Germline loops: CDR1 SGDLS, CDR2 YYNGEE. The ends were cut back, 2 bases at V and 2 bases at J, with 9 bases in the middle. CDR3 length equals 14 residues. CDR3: CASSVRLNTDTQYF. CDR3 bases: TGTGCCAGCAGCGTGAGACTAAACACAGATACGCAGTATTTT.

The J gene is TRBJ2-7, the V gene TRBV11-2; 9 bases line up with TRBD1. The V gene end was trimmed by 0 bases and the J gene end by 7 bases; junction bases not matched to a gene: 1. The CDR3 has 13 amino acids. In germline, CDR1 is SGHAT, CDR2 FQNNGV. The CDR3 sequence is CASSLDDRGEQYF. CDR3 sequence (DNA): TGTGCCAGCAGCTTAGATGACAGGGGGGAGCAGTACTTC.

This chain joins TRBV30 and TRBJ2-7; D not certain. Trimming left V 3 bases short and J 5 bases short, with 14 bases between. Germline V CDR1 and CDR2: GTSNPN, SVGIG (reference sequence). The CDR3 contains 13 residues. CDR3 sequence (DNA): TGTGCCTGGAGCCTAGTCATCGGCGACGAGCAGTACTTC. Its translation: CAWSLVIGDEQYF.